What follows are 31 T cell receptor beta chains derived from one specimen sequenced in a study of synovial regulatory T cells in juvenile arthritis. Clones were read by immunoSEQ multiplex PCR, and TCRdb kept only the in-frame ones, dropping some. This specimen shows roughly 2,600 clones; the ten leading clones hold approximately 12%. Matched peripheral blood accompanied the synovial fluid taken from each patient with active arthritis. Sequencing was carried out using Treg cells from the synovium. Receptor source: a donor aged 2 to 35 with juvenile idiopathic arthritis.

The gene calls are TRBV7-9 and TRBJ2-3; as DNA is missing, the TRBD1 call by TCRdb cannot be tested. The germline V gene encodes CDR1 SEHNR and CDR2 FQNEAQ (reference sequence). This CDR3 region has 15 residues. Nucleotide data are not available. The CDR3 loop reads CASSLDRPIADTQYF.

The chain combines TRBV2 with TRBJ1-4. CDR1 SNHLY and CDR2 FYNNEI come from the germline V gene. The CDR3 consists of 17 residues. No DNA is listed. CDR3 residues: CASMEAGVGGVNEKLFF.

The CDR3 is CASSHLAGGKGNEQFF. This chain connects TRBV7-2 to TRBJ2-1; there is no DNA to check the TCRdb D call of TRBD2. Looked up from germline, CDR1 is SGHTA and CDR2 is FQGNSA. There are 16 residues in the CDR3. No DNA sequence was recorded.

V is TRBV7-2 and J is TRBJ2-1; the D call of TRBD1 rests on TCRdb alone, since no DNA is present to check it. This CDR3 contains 11 residues. The DNA is unrecorded. CDR1 and CDR2 from the germline V gene are SGHTA and FQGNSA. Here the CDR3 reads CASSFINEQFF.

Here the CDR3 reads CATSRVGGPYGYTF. This chain joins TRBV15 and TRBJ1-2. The CDR3 covers 14 residues. No DNA is recorded. In germline, CDR1 is LNHNV, CDR2 YYDKDF (reference sequence).

The V and J genes are TRBV27 and TRBJ1-5. The CDR3 has 15 amino acids. No DNA has been recorded. CDR1 is MNHEY and CDR2 is SMNVEV in the germline V gene (reference sequence). The CDR3 reads CASSHHFSQVQPQHF.

This rearrangement joins TRBV7-2 to TRBJ2-7. The CDR3 has 14 amino acids. A DNA sequence was not provided. Germline CDR1 and CDR2: SGHTA and FQGNSA. The CDR3 protein is CASSLAGYTYEQYF. The full variable domain, its missing parts supplied by reference TRBV7-2 and TRBJ2-7, is GAGVSQSPSNKVTEKGKDVELRCDPISGHTALYWYRQSLGQGLEFLIYFQGNSAPDKSGLPSDRFSAERTGGSVSTLTIQRTQQEDSAVYLCASSLAGYTYEQYFGPGTRLTVT.

The chain combines TRBV28 with TRBJ2-7; TCRdb picks TRBD2, but there is no DNA to check that call. The CDR3 runs 17 residues. The protein alone is recorded here. CDR1 and CDR2 from the germline V gene are MDHEN and SYDVKM. CDR3 in amino acids: CASSPGRGYHSTDEQYF.

V gene TRBV6-4 combines with J gene TRBJ1-2; TCRdb indicates TRBD1, and absent DNA this call remains unverified. Per the germline V gene, CDR1 is MRHNA and CDR2 is SNTAGT. The CDR3 has 13 amino acids. No DNA has been recorded. CDR3 sequence reads: CASGLGQYYGYTF.

This chain links TRBV10-1 with TRBJ1-5. In germline, CDR1 is WNHNN, CDR2 SYGVQD (reference sequence). This CDR3 has 12 amino acids. No DNA sequence is on record. This CDR3 reads CASSDHDQPQHF.

This clone shows up as medium-sized by frequency. The chain carries TRBV28 and TRBJ1-1. The CDR3 contains 15 residues. The nucleotide record is missing. Germline CDR1 is MDHEN and CDR2 is SYDVKM. CDR3 residues: CASSFQDTRGAEAFF.

This chain joins TRBV28 and TRBJ2-7; the TCRdb call, TRBD1, lacks DNA for checking. Germline V CDR1 and CDR2: MDHEN, SYDVKM. The CDR3 sequence is 16 residues long. DNA was not recorded. CDR3 sequence: CASSFSWDRGSHEQYF. Supplemented by reference TRBV28 and TRBJ2-7, the full variable domain reads DVKVTQSSRYLVKRTGEKVFLECVQDMDHENMFWYRQDPGLGLRLIYFSYDVKMKEKGDIPEGYSVSREKKERFSLILESASTNQTSMYLCASSFSWDRGSHEQYFGPGTRLTVT.

The chain has TRBV19 and TRBJ2-7; the D call of TRBD1 rests on TCRdb alone, since no DNA is present to check it. CDR3 length equals 13 residues. This entry has no DNA. Per the germline V gene, CDR1 is LNHDA and CDR2 is SQIVND (reference sequence). The CDR3 loop reads CASRQGGNYEQYF.

The chain is built from TRBV29-1 and TRBJ2-5. CDR3 size: 11 residues. A DNA sequence was not provided. Germline V gene sequence: CDR1 SQVTM, CDR2 ANQGSEA. CDR3 residues: CSVIPSETQYF.

The V call is TRBV6-1, the J call TRBJ2-1; TCRdb indicates TRBD2, and absent DNA this call remains unverified. This CDR3 contains 11 residues. No DNA accompanies this entry. Germline V lookup: CDR1 MNHNS, CDR2 SASEGT. CDR3 residues: CASSIRSEQFF.

The V gene is TRBV6-6, the J gene TRBJ1-1. CDR3 length equals 13 residues. The DNA sequence is not available. Per the germline V gene, CDR1 is MNHNY and CDR2 is SVGAGI (reference sequence). The CDR3 sequence is CASSYDQNTEAFF.

This chain connects TRBV12-5 to TRBJ2-1. This CDR3 is built from 12 residues. No coding sequence is recorded. Germline CDR1 and CDR2: LGHNT and FRNRAP. The CDR3 reads CASALSVDEQFF.

This chain connects TRBV9 to TRBJ1-6. The CDR3 spans 12 residues. No DNA accompanies this entry. Germline CDR1 is SGDLS and CDR2 is YYNGEE. The CDR3 spells CASSLSDSPLHF.

This chain uses TRBV15 with TRBJ2-3; TCRdb lists TRBD1, though no DNA is available to test this call. The germline CDR1 and CDR2 sequences are LNHNV and YYDKDF (reference sequence). CDR3 length: 16 residues. No DNA sequence is on record. The CDR3 reads CATSGTGQIYTDTQYF.

In terms of frequency, this clone is medium-sized. The chain uses TRBV11-3 and TRBJ2-1; the D call from TCRdb, TRBD2, cannot be confirmed without DNA. This CDR3 contains 14 residues. No DNA sequence was recorded. Germline loops: CDR1 SGHNT, CDR2 YENEEA. CDR3 sequence: CASSLGASVPGQFF.

The chain carries TRBV4-1 and TRBJ2-3. The CDR3 is 14 residues long. No DNA accompanies this entry. The germline V gene encodes CDR1 MGHRA and CDR2 YSYEKL. This CDR3 is CASNQVTGLGTQYF.

By frequency, this clone is medium-sized (0.01 to 0.1%). This chain uses TRBV10-3 with TRBJ1-2. This CDR3 region has 14 residues. No DNA sequence was recorded. CDR1 and CDR2 (germline): ENHRY, SYGVKD. CDR3: CAISESGIHYGYTF.

CDR3 residues: CASSRSGGGSGNTIYF. The chain carries TRBV25-1 and TRBJ1-3. The V gene's germline CDR1 is MGHDK and CDR2 SYGVNS. The CDR3 length is 16 residues. DNA is not on record.

This chain's CDR3 is CASSPRVAGANVLTF. The genes are TRBV7-2 and TRBJ2-6; TCRdb indicates TRBD1, and absent DNA this call remains unverified. The CDR3 covers 15 residues. No DNA sequence is on record. Per germline, CDR1 SGHTA and CDR2 FQGNSA.

In terms of frequency, this clone is medium-sized. V usage is TRBV7-2 and J usage is TRBJ1-3. Germline CDR1 and CDR2: SGHTA and FQGNSA. This CDR3 comprises 17 residues. Only the protein sequence is given. The CDR3: CASSLTGGLLPGNTIYF.

CDR3 residues: CASEGQGWTGELFF. The chain recombines TRBV19 with TRBJ2-2. This CDR3 region has 14 residues. No DNA sequence is on record. The germline gives CDR1 LNHDA, CDR2 SQIVND (reference sequence).

The rearrangement links TRBV6-1 to TRBJ2-7. CDR3 length: 14 amino acids. The DNA sequence is not available. Germline assignment: CDR1 MNHNS and CDR2 SASEGT. The CDR3 loop reads CASSGVGVSYEQYF.

The chain combines TRBV5-1 with TRBJ1-1; TCRdb indicates TRBD1, and absent DNA this call remains unverified. Per germline, CDR1 SGHRS and CDR2 YFSETQ. The CDR3 runs 14 residues. The DNA sequence is not available. CDR3 amino acids: CASSLDRGHTEAFF.

In terms of frequency, this clone is medium-sized. The V and J genes are TRBV28 and TRBJ2-5; as DNA is missing, the TRBD2 call by TCRdb cannot be tested. This CDR3 is 15 amino acids long. A DNA sequence was not provided. Germline CDR1 and CDR2: MDHEN and SYDVKM. The CDR3 is CASSPAGGPQETQYF. The full variable domain, in which reference TRBV28 and TRBJ2-5 provide the parts outside the CDR3, is DVKVTQSSRYLVKRTGEKVFLECVQDMDHENMFWYRQDPGLGLRLIYFSYDVKMKEKGDIPEGYSVSREKKERFSLILESASTNQTSMYLCASSPAGGPQETQYFGPGTRLLVL.

The J gene is TRBJ2-3, the V gene TRBV7-9; TCRdb proposes TRBD1, but this gene call is untestable without DNA. Germline lookup yields CDR1 SEHNR and CDR2 FQNEAQ (reference sequence). The CDR3 sequence is 15 residues long. No DNA accompanies this entry. CDR3 residues: CATLGQGASTDTQYF.

This clone is labeled medium-sized based on frequency. The genes are TRBV4-1 and TRBJ1-2; absent DNA, TCRdb's TRBD1 call cannot be checked. The CDR3 consists of 15 residues. No DNA is given. Germline V gene data show CDR1 as MGHRA and CDR2 as YSYEKL. CDR3 in amino acids: CASSQDDRVRYGYTF.